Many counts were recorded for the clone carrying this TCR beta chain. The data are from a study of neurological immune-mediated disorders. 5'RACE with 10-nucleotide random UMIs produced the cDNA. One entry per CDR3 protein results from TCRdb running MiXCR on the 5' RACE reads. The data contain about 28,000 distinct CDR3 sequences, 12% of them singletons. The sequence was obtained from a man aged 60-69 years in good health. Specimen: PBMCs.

As DNA, the CDR3 is TGTGCCACCAGTGATTCAAGGACAGACCAAGAGACCCAGTACTTC. Its translation: CATSDSRTDQETQYF. The rearrangement links TRBV24-1 to TRBJ2-5; weak D call: TRBD1 (6 bases). Germline V gives CDR1 KGHDR, CDR2 SFDVKD. This CDR3 contains 15 residues. The V end was cut by 2 bases, the J end by 0 bases, with 9 bases between.